This entry describes one T cell receptor beta chain. The data belong to a study of blood T cell repertoires in COVID-19. Study-level background: The United States, Italy and Spain provided the acute and convalescent COVID-19 samples. Sample material is recorded as cDNA or gDNA derived from T cells, B-cell-depleted T cells, or PBMCs.

CDR3 length: 14 residues. V shed 1 base and J shed 5 bases, with 12 bases lying between them. Germline values: CDR1 LGHNA, CDR2 YNFKEQ. In the source study's methods: Estimation of nucleated cell counts relied on the amplification of reference gene primers. This table comes from immunoSEQ multiplex PCR, and its TCRdb copy is limited to in-frame clones, with some not included. V and J calls and clone size come straight from that table; D and trimming were deduced from the DNA. The data hold tens of thousands of clones, with less than 85% observed a single time. Sequencing input: peripheral blood. The chain links TRBV4-2 to TRBJ2-7, with D perhaps matching TRBD1 (6 bases). This clonotype originated in a human donor in a cohort sampled during active COVID-19. CDR3 in amino acids: CASSQVSGADEQYF. CDR3 bases: TGTGCCAGCAGCCAAGTGTCAGGGGCCGACGAGCAGTACTTC.